These T cell receptor beta chains were read from a single sample in a study of T cells in Graves' hyperthyroidism and ophthalmopathy. MiXCR, applied by TCRdb to the multiplex PCR reads, yields one record per CDR3 protein. The sample has around 350,000 distinct CDR3 sequences; about 15% are singletons. Sequences were obtained from blood. The origin of the receptors is a woman aged 30 to 39 with Graves' hyperthyroidism that later progressed to Graves' ophthalmopathy. The CDR3 runs from the conserved cysteine through the conserved F or W. Each record gives: clone size, D gene, V gene, J gene, CDR3 protein, CDR3 DNA. D genes are given only for firm matches. For some rows the clone size is stated as once, few or many, or as a class when expanded; others skip it.

clone_size: many; d_call: NA; v_call: TRBV24-1; j_call: TRBJ2-7; cdr3_aa: CATSDPERGSYEQYF; cdr3_nt: TGTGCCACCAGTGATCCCGAGAGGGGTTCCTACGAGCAGTACTTC
clone_size: once; d_call: TRBD2; v_call: TRBV10-3; j_call: TRBJ2-1; cdr3_aa: CAISGSSGSSYNEQFF; cdr3_nt: TGTGCCATCAGTGGATCTAGCGGGAGTTCCTACAATGAGCAGTTCTTC
clone_size: many; d_call: NA; v_call: TRBV30; j_call: TRBJ1-4; cdr3_aa: CAWSGAGEGGEKLFF; cdr3_nt: TGTGCCTGGAGTGGGGCAGGTGAAGGAGGTGAAAAACTGTTTTTT
clone_size: NA; d_call: NA; v_call: TRBV7-9; j_call: TRBJ2-7; cdr3_aa: CASSSTVNYEQYF; cdr3_nt: TGTGCCAGCAGCTCTACTGTAAACTACGAGCAGTACTTC
clone_size: many; d_call: TRBD2; v_call: TRBV2; j_call: TRBJ2-5; cdr3_aa: CASNLAGQETQYF; cdr3_nt: TGTGCCAGCAATCTAGCGGGGCAAGAGACCCAGTACTTC
clone_size: NA; d_call: NA; v_call: TRBV5-6; j_call: TRBJ1-4; cdr3_aa: CASSLGAIIATNEKLFF; cdr3_nt: TGTGCCAGCAGCTTGGGGGCAATCATTGCAACTAATGAAAAACTGTTTTTT
clone_size: many; d_call: TRBD1; v_call: TRBV10-3; j_call: TRBJ2-7; cdr3_aa: CAISDVGQPTYEQYF; cdr3_nt: TGTGCCATCAGTGACGTGGGACAGCCGACCTACGAGCAGTACTTC
clone_size: few; d_call: TRBD2; v_call: TRBV6-2/TRBV6-3; j_call: TRBJ2-1; cdr3_aa: CASSYSLSGRADRYNEQFF; cdr3_nt: TGTGCCAGCAGTTACAGTTTAAGCGGGAGGGCCGATCGCTACAATGAGCAGTTCTTC
clone_size: many; d_call: NA; v_call: TRBV11-2; j_call: TRBJ2-7; cdr3_aa: CASSLEQVSYEQYF; cdr3_nt: TGTGCCAGCAGCTTAGAGCAGGTCTCCTACGAGCAGTACTTC
clone_size: many; d_call: NA; v_call: TRBV6-6; j_call: TRBJ2-1; cdr3_aa: CASSYSGDEQFF; cdr3_nt: TGTGCCAGCAGTTACTCAGGGGACGAGCAGTTCTTC
clone_size: NA; d_call: NA; v_call: TRBV19; j_call: TRBJ2-5; cdr3_aa: CASSIDDKETQYF; cdr3_nt: TGTGCCAGTAGTATTGACGATAAAGAGACCCAGTACTTC
clone_size: few; d_call: NA; v_call: TRBV29-1; j_call: TRBJ1-1; cdr3_aa: CSVAPGPVYFNTEAFF; cdr3_nt: TGCAGCGTTGCTCCAGGGCCGGTATATTTTAACACTGAAGCTTTCTTT
clone_size: once; d_call: TRBD1; v_call: TRBV28; j_call: TRBJ2-7; cdr3_aa: CASSTGGRTYEQYF; cdr3_nt: TGTGCCAGCAGCACAGGGGGTCGCACCTACGAGCAGTACTTC
clone_size: many; d_call: NA; v_call: TRBV3-1; j_call: TRBJ1-6; cdr3_aa: CASSLRDNSQNSPLHF; cdr3_nt: TGTGCCAGCAGCCTCCGGGACAATAGTCAAAATTCACCCCTCCACTTT
clone_size: few; d_call: TRBD1; v_call: TRBV20-1; j_call: TRBJ1-2; cdr3_aa: CSASIAGGAGGDGYTF; cdr3_nt: TGCAGTGCTAGTATCGCGGGCGGGGCAGGGGGCGATGGCTACACCTTC
clone_size: NA; d_call: NA; v_call: TRBV28; j_call: TRBJ1-6; cdr3_aa: CASSPVLGLSNSPLHF; cdr3_nt: TGTGCCAGCAGTCCTGTGCTGGGGTTGTCGAATTCACCCCTCCACTTT
clone_size: NA; d_call: NA; v_call: TRBV30; j_call: TRBJ1-4; cdr3_aa: CAWSVGSTGGTNEKLSF; cdr3_nt: TGTGCCTGGAGTGTAGGTTCTACGGGGGGGACTAATGAAAAACTGTCTTTT
clone_size: NA; d_call: NA; v_call: TRBV19; j_call: TRBJ1-3; cdr3_aa: CASSKPTDFSGNTIYF; cdr3_nt: TGTGCCAGTAGTAAACCGACAGATTTCTCTGGAAACACCATATATTTT
clone_size: few; d_call: TRBD1; v_call: TRBV7-2; j_call: TRBJ2-1; cdr3_aa: CASSLYPGQGEYEQFF; cdr3_nt: TGTGCCAGCAGCTTATATCCGGGACAGGGGGAATATGAGCAGTTCTTC
clone_size: many; d_call: NA; v_call: TRBV11-2; j_call: TRBJ1-6; cdr3_aa: CASSLVVGSSPLHF; cdr3_nt: TGTGCCAGCAGCTTAGTAGTGGGGAGTTCACCCCTCCACTTT
clone_size: NA; d_call: TRBD1; v_call: TRBV6-2/TRBV6-3; j_call: TRBJ2-3; cdr3_aa: CASSHGRWGQGRGDTQYF; cdr3_nt: TGTGCCAGCAGTCACGGAAGATGGGGACAGGGGCGAGGAGATACGCAGTATTTT
clone_size: many; d_call: NA; v_call: TRBV3-1; j_call: TRBJ2-6; cdr3_aa: CASSPPLGSGANVLTF; cdr3_nt: TGTGCCAGCAGCCCACCTTTGGGCTCTGGGGCCAACGTCCTGACTTTC
clone_size: NA; d_call: NA; v_call: TRBV4-1; j_call: TRBJ1-6; cdr3_aa: CSSSQVGLDNSPLHF; cdr3_nt: TGCTCCAGCAGCCAAGTGGGTTTGGACAATTCACCCCTCCACTTT
clone_size: many; d_call: TRBD2; v_call: TRBV6-1; j_call: TRBJ2-2; cdr3_aa: CASSGGLAGGPDAGELFF; cdr3_nt: TGTGCCAGCAGTGGGGGACTAGCGGGGGGGCCTGATGCCGGGGAGCTGTTTTTT
clone_size: many; d_call: TRBD1; v_call: TRBV5-6; j_call: TRBJ1-2; cdr3_aa: CASSLQGEHGYTF; cdr3_nt: TGTGCCAGCAGTCTTCAGGGGGAGCATGGCTACACCTTC
clone_size: NA; d_call: TRBD2; v_call: TRBV20-1; j_call: TRBJ2-1; cdr3_aa: CSARAASGGADEQFF; cdr3_nt: TGCAGTGCTAGAGCAGCTAGCGGGGGGGCCGATGAGCAGTTCTTC
clone_size: many; d_call: NA; v_call: TRBV20-1; j_call: TRBJ2-7; cdr3_aa: CSATDGNSYEQYF; cdr3_nt: TGCAGTGCCACGGACGGAAACTCCTACGAGCAGTACTTC
clone_size: many; d_call: TRBD1; v_call: TRBV5-1; j_call: TRBJ2-7; cdr3_aa: CASSWEDRAYEQYF; cdr3_nt: TGCGCCAGCAGCTGGGAGGACAGGGCCTACGAGCAGTACTTC
clone_size: many; d_call: TRBD1; v_call: TRBV28; j_call: TRBJ2-5; cdr3_aa: CASSESGTEETQYF; cdr3_nt: TGTGCCAGCAGTGAGTCCGGGACAGAAGAGACCCAGTACTTC